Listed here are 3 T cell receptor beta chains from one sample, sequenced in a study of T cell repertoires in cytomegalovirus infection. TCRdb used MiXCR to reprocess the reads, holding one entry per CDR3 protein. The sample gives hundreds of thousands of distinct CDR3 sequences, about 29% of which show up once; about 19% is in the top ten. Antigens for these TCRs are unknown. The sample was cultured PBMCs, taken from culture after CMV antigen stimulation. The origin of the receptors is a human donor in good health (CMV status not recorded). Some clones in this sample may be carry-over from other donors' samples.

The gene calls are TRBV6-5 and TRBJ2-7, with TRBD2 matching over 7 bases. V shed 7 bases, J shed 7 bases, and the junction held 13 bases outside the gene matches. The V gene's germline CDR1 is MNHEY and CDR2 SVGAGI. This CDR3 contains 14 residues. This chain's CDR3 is CASTPGPGLGEQYF. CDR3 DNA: TGTGCCAGCACCCCGGGACCTGGACTAGGGGAGCAGTACTTC.

CDR3 sequence reads: CASSSLEGTEAFF. As DNA, the CDR3 is TGTGCCAGCAGCTCCTTGGAGGGCACTGAAGCTTTCTTT. The chain is built from TRBV11-3 and TRBJ1-1; D unclear. The germline V and J ends were trimmed by 4 bases and 4 bases, with 10 bases remaining between them. The CDR3 is made up of 13 amino acids. Germline CDR1 is SGHNT and CDR2 is YENEEA.

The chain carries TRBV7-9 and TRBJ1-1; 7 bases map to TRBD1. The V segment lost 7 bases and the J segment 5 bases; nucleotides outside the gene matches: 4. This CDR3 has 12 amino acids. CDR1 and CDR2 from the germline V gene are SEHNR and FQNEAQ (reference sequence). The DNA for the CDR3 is TGTGCCAGCAACGAGGGGGCGACTGAAGCTTTCTTT. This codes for CASNEGATEAFF. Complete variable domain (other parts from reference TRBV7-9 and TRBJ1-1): DTGVSQNPRHKITKRGQNVTFRCDPISEHNRLYWYRQTLGQGPEFLTYFQNEAQLEKSRLLSDRFSAERPKGSFSTLEIQRTEQGDSAMYLCASNEGATEAFFGQGTRLTVV.